This TCR beta chain is from a study of cytomegalovirus exposure and HLA in healthy donors. Findings and limits, study-wide: Indistinguishable V segments, including TRBV6-2 and TRBV6-3, were excluded. Presence/absence analyses assumed roughly uniform sequencing depth across donors.

The V and J ends lost 4 bases and 8 bases respectively, with 12 bases between them. The CDR3 covers 11 residues. Germline V gene data show CDR1 as SQVTM and CDR2 as ANQGSEA. The PCR used 60 Vbeta and 13 Jbeta primers. Libraries were prepared by immunoSEQ multiplex PCR; TCRdb keeps only in-frame clonotypes and omits some of them. This table holds some 180,000 clones, roughly 74% found once. Those who donated were healthy bone marrow donors. About this clone itself: Antigen unknown.

The TCR was taken from a woman between 25 and 40 years old in good health and CMV-seropositive. The chain links TRBV29-1 to TRBJ2-7; D is possibly TRBD1 (6 bases). The sequenced sample was PBMCs. The CDR3, as DNA: TGCAGCGTTGTAGGGACACATAAGCAGTACTTC. Its translation is CSVVGTHKQYF.